This entry features one T cell receptor (beta chain) sequence. Other DNA sequences within the sample encode an identical CDR3. The sample is drawn from a study of blood T cell repertoires in COVID-19. Across the whole study: In Cohort 3, a recovered donor had either two negative PCRs, clearance, or symptom resolution.

Authors' data handling: Amplified reference gene primers provided the basis for estimating nucleated cell counts. The data were produced by immunoSEQ multiplex PCR, yet TCRdb's version contains in-frame clones alone and is incomplete. V, J and clone size were drawn from that table, and D and trimming were deduced from the DNA. In the table there are approximately 250,000 clones, approximately 90% of which are singletons. The CDR3 has 14 amino acids. CDR1 SGHRS and CDR2 YFSETQ come from the germline V gene. Trimming removed 2 bases from V and 8 bases from J; junction bases left unmatched: 7. This TCR was sampled from an older woman in a cohort exposed to, infected with or recovered from COVID-19 (not recorded which). V is TRBV5-1 and J is TRBJ2-1; 7 bases agree with TRBD2. Sequencing was performed on PBMCs or T cells enriched from blood (not recorded which). CDR3 in DNA: TGCGCCAGCAGCTTAGGGAGGGAAGGGGATGAGCAGTTCTTC. Translated, it gives CASSLGREGDEQFF. Full variable domain (rest looked up from reference TRBV5-1 and TRBJ2-1): KAGVTQTPRYLIKTRGQQVTLSCSPISGHRSVSWYQQTPGQGLQFLFEYFSETQRNKGNFPGRFSGRQFSNSRSEMNVSTLELGDSALYLCASSLGREGDEQFFGPGTRLTVL.